The 16 T cell receptor beta chains listed next were all sequenced from one sample in a study of graft-versus-host responses after intestinal transplantation. The table came from immunoSEQ multiplex PCR; TCRdb's copy has only in-frame clones and leaves some out. The table has about 110,000 clones, 80% to 95% seen once; the top ten hold 0.4% to 0.65%. No antigens are known for them. The sequencing used unstimulated CD8+ T cells sorted from spleen or lymph node cells, collected before intestinal transplant. These TCRs come from a human donor who received an intestinal transplant.

This clone was found once. This rearrangement joins TRBV7-9 to TRBJ2-1, with TRBD2 identical over 10 bases. Trimming cost V 5 bases and J 4 bases; bases outside gene matches: 17. CDR3 length: 19 amino acids. CDR1 is SEHNR, CDR2 FQNEAQ, per germline (reference sequence). CDR3 sequence (DNA): TGTGCCAGCAGCCAACAAGGGAGCGGGAGGGCCGGGTGGTACAATGAGCAGTTCTTC. Its translation is CASSQQGSGRAGWYNEQFF.

The CDR3 sequence is CSVAQVTGANQPQHF. CDR3 nucleotides: TGCAGCGTTGCCCAAGTCACAGGGGCCAATCAGCCCCAGCATTTT. V usage is TRBV29-1 and J usage is TRBJ1-5; 7 bases agree with TRBD1. This CDR3 contains 15 residues. In germline, CDR1 is SQVTM, CDR2 ANQGSEA. After removal of 4 bases from V and 3 bases from J, the junction contained 9 bases not matched to a gene. Filled out from reference TRBV29-1 and TRBJ1-5, the complete variable domain reads SAVISQKPSRDICQRGTSLTIQCQVDSQVTMMFWYRQQPGQSLTLIATANQGSEATYESGFVIDKFPISRPNLTFSTLTVSNMSPEDSSIYLCSVAQVTGANQPQHFGDGTRLSIL.

The chain carries TRBV7-9 and TRBJ2-1, with 11 bases matching TRBD2. Looked up from germline, CDR1 is SEHNR and CDR2 is FQNEAQ (reference sequence). This CDR3 region has 15 residues. The trim removed 5 bases at V and 1 base at J, leaving 1 base unmatched. DNA for the CDR3: TGTGCCAGCAGCCCTAGCGGGGGGTCCTACAATGAGCAGTTCTTC. This encodes CASSPSGGSYNEQFF.

This chain connects TRBV6-6 to TRBJ2-7, with TRBD1 matching 8 bases. The CDR3 has 14 amino acids. V was clipped by 4 bases and J by 7 bases; unmatched bases: 9. The V gene's germline CDR1 is MNHNY and CDR2 SVGAGI (reference sequence). Here the CDR3 reads CASSSQGELREQYF. The DNA of the CDR3 is TGTGCCAGCAGTTCACAGGGGGAACTACGGGAGCAGTACTTC.

The chain joins TRBV6-4 to TRBJ2-1, with TRBD2 identical over 13 bases. From germline, CDR1 is MRHNA and CDR2 SNTAGT. This CDR3 is built from 15 residues. Trimming took 4 bases from V and 5 from J; bases not matched to a gene: 2. CDR3 sequence reads: CASSAGTSGNNEQFF. The DNA of the CDR3 is TGTGCCAGCAGTGCTGGGACTAGCGGGAACAATGAGCAGTTCTTC.

The CDR3 DNA sequence: TGTGCCAGCAGCCCTGGGGGGAGTACTGAAGCTTTCTTT. Translated, it gives CASSPGGSTEAFF. The gene calls are TRBV7-9 and TRBJ1-1; a possible D gene is TRBD1 (5 bases). V gave up 5 bases and J gave up 5 bases, with 12 bases separating them. CDR3 length: 13 residues. Germline V lookup: CDR1 SEHNR, CDR2 FQNEAQ (reference sequence).

This chain's CDR3 is CASSVLSGELFF. The CDR3 DNA is TGTGCCAGCAGCGTATTGTCCGGGGAGCTGTTTTTT. This chain uses TRBV9 with TRBJ2-2; D is uncertain. Trimming stripped 1 base from V and 6 bases from J, with 4 bases between. CDR1 and CDR2 from the germline V gene are SGDLS and YYNGEE. The CDR3 contains 12 residues.

V and J are TRBV27 and TRBJ1-1; D possibly corresponds to TRBD1 (5 bases). The germline V gene has CDR1 MNHEY and CDR2 SMNVEV (reference sequence). The CDR3 sequence is 15 residues long. V dropped 2 bases and J dropped 7 bases, with 17 bases sitting between them. CDR3: CASSLTRAGKREAFF. The CDR3 bases are TGTGCCAGCAGTTTAACGAGGGCAGGGAAACGTGAAGCTTTCTTT.

The chain joins TRBV9 to TRBJ1-4; D is unclear. The V and J ends lost 4 bases and 0 bases respectively, with 13 bases between them. Germline CDR1 is SGDLS and CDR2 is YYNGEE. The CDR3 has 16 amino acids. CDR3 protein: CASSSSEAATNEKLFF. CDR3 bases: TGTGCCAGCAGCTCATCGGAGGCGGCAACTAATGAAAAACTGTTTTTT.

This clone was recorded once. The chain combines TRBV7-6 with TRBJ1-1; TRBD1 might be the D (6 bases). V was clipped by 3 bases and J by 4 bases, with 15 bases between them. The CDR3 covers 15 residues. Germline lookup yields CDR1 SGHVS and CDR2 FNYEAQ. This CDR3 reads CASSLMGGDGTEAFF. The CDR3, as DNA: TGTGCCAGCAGCTTGATGGGGGGCGACGGCACTGAAGCTTTCTTT.

The rearrangement uses TRBV9 and TRBJ2-7; TRBD1 agrees at 9 bases. Germline-derived CDR1 and CDR2 are SGDLS and YYNGEE. CDR3 length: 14 residues. The V segment lost 3 bases and the J segment 7 bases; nucleotides outside the gene matches: 8. CDR3 sequence (DNA): TGTGCCAGCAGCGCCTCCGGGACAGGGCGTGAGCAGTACTTC. This codes for CASSASGTGREQYF.

This clone was picked up a small number of times. V gene TRBV5-4 combines with J gene TRBJ2-7; possibly TRBD2 for D (5 bases). The V and J ends lost 3 bases and 5 bases respectively, with 15 bases between them. There are 14 residues in the CDR3. Germline V CDR1 and CDR2: SGHNT, YYREEE (reference sequence). The CDR3 sequence: CASSSMDWPHEQYF. CDR3 bases: TGTGCCAGCAGCTCTATGGACTGGCCCCACGAGCAGTACTTC.

The rearrangement links TRBV11-2 to TRBJ2-7, with D possibly matching TRBD2 (7 bases). Trimming pared 5 bases from V and 1 base from J, leaving 18 bases between. The germline CDR1 and CDR2 sequences are SGHAT and FQNNGV. This CDR3 spans 16 amino acids. The CDR3 region has the DNA TGTGCCAGCAGCCGTGGGGGGGGCGGCAGATCCTACGAGCAGTACTTC. Translating it yields CASSRGGGGRSYEQYF. The full variable domain, rest sourced from reference TRBV11-2 and TRBJ2-7, is EAGVAQSPRYKIIEKRQSVAFWCNPISGHATLYWYQQILGQGPKLLIQFQNNGVVDDSQLPKDRFSAERLKGVDSTLKIQPAKLEDSAVYLCASSRGGGGRSYEQYFGPGTRLTVT.

In DNA form, the CDR3 reads TGTGCCAGCAGCTTGGAGCGAGCGGGAGGATCCAATGAGCAGTTCTTC. Translating it yields CASSLERAGGSNEQFF. The gene calls are TRBV5-4 and TRBJ2-1, with TRBD2 matching 9 bases. This CDR3 contains 16 residues. Germline trimming cut 0 bases from V and 6 bases from J; bases unmatched to any gene: 7. CDR1 and CDR2 (germline): SGHNT, YYREEE (reference sequence).

This clone was recorded once. The gene calls are TRBV19 and TRBJ2-7; 8 positions agree with TRBD1. Germline trimming cut 5 bases from V and 3 bases from J; bases unmatched to any gene: 3. CDR1 LNHDA and CDR2 SQIVND come from the germline V gene (reference sequence). This CDR3 region has 13 residues. CDR3 sequence (DNA): TGTGCCAGTAGTCCAGGGGGCCTCTACGAGCAGTACTTC. Translating it yields CASSPGGLYEQYF.

This clone was counted a single time. The chain combines TRBV6-6 with TRBJ1-5, with D perhaps matching TRBD1 (5 bases). This CDR3 contains 14 residues. Germline values: CDR1 MNHNY, CDR2 SVGAGI (reference sequence). V was shortened by 6 bases and J by 9 bases, with 18 bases between the two germline ends. CDR3 coding DNA: TGTGCCAGCAGCCTCCTTGTCACAGGCGGGCCCCAGCATTTT. Translation: CASSLLVTGGPQHF.